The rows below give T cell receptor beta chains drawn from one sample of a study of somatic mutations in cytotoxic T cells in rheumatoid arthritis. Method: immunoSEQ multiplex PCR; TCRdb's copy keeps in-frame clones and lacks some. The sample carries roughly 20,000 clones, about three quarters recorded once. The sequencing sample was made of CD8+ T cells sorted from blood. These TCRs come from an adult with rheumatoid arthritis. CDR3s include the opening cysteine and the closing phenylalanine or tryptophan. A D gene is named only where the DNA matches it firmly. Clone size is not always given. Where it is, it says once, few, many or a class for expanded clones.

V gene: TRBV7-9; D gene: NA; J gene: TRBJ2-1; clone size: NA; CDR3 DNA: TGTGCCGGGGCCCGAGACAATGAGCAGTTCTTC; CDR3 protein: CAGARDNEQFF
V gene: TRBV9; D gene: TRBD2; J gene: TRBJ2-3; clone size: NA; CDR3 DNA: TGTGCCAGCAGCCCCGCTAGCGGGGGTCCCACAGATACGCAGTATTTT; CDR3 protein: CASSPASGGPTDTQYF
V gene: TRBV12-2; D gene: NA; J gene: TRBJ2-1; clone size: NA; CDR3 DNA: TGTGCAAGTCGCTTAGGGACTAGCTACAATGAGCAGTTCTTC; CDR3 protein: CASRLGTSYNEQFF
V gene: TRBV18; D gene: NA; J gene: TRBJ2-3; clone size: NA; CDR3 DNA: TGTGCCAGCTCACCACGAGATCGCCTAGTAAATCCAGATACGCAGTATTTT; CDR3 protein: CASSPRDRLVNPDTQYF
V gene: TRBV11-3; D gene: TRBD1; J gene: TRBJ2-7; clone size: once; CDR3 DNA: TGTGCCAGCAGCTTAGGTAGACAGGGCCAATACGAGCAGTACTTC; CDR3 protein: CASSLGRQGQYEQYF
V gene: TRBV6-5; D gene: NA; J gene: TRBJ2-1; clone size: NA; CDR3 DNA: TGTGCCAGCAGTTACTCGATTTTCGACAATGAGCAGTTCTTC; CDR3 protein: CASSYSIFDNEQFF
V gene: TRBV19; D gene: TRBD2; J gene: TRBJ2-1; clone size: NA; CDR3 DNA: TGTGCCAGTAGTATACATAGCGGGAACCTCAATGAGCAGTTCTTC; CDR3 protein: CASSIHSGNLNEQFF
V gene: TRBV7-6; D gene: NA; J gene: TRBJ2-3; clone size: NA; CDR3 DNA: TGTGCCAGCAGCTTGTGGGTGGATACGCAGTATTTT; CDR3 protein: CASSLWVDTQYF
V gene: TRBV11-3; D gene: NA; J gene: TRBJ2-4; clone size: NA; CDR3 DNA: TGTGCCAGCAGCTCCGCATACTGGCGGACAGAAAACATTCAGTACTTC; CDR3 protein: CASSSAYWRTENIQYF
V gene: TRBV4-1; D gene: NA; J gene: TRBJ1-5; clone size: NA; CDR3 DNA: TGCGCCAGCAGCATCTCGGACGAACTGAATCAGCCCCAGCATTTT; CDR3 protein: CASSISDELNQPQHF
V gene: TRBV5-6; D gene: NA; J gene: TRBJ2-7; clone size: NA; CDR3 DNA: TGTGCCAGCAGCTCACAGGGTTTCGACGAGCAGTACTTC; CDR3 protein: CASSSQGFDEQYF
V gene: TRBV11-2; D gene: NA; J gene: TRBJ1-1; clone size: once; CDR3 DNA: TGTGCCAGCAGCTTAGTGGCTAACACTGAAGCTTTCTTT; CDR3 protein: CASSLVANTEAFF
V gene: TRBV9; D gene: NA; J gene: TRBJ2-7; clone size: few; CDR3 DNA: TGTGCCAGCAGCGTGGACGCGGGGGCCTCATACGAGCAGTACTTC; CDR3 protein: CASSVDAGASYEQYF
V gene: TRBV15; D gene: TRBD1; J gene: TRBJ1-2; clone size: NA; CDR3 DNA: TGTGCCACCAGCACTCGGACAGGGTTTGATGGCTACACCTTC; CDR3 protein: CATSTRTGFDGYTF
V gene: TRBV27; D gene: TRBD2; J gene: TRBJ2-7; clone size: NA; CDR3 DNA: TGTGCCAGCGGCACTAGCGGACTGTCCTACGAGCAGTACTTC; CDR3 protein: CASGTSGLSYEQYF
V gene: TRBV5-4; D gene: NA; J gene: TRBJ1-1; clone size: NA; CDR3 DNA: TGTGCCAGCAGCCCGTCGGGACATATGAACACTGAAGCTTTCTTT; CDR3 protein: CASSPSGHMNTEAFF
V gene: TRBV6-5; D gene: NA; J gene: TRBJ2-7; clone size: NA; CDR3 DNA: TGTGCCAGCAGTTACTCAGCATCCTACGAGCAGTACTTC; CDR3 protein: CASSYSASYEQYF
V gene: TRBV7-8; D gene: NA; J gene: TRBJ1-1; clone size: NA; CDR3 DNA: TGTGCCAGCAGCTTAGATTCTTGGGTGAACACTGAAGCTTTCTTT; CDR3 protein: CASSLDSWVNTEAFF
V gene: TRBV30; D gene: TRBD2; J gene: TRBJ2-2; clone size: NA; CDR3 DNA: TGTGCCTGGATTGGGACTAGCGGATTTCCGAACACCGGGGAGCTGTTTTTT; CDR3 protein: CAWIGTSGFPNTGELFF
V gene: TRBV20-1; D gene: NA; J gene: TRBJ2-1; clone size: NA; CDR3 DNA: TGCAGTGCTAGCGGTTACAATGAGCAGTTCTTC; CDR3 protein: CSASGYNEQFF
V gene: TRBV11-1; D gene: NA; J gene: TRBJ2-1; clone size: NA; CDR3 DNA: TGTGCCAGTCAGTCAGGAGCCAGCTCCTACAATGAGCAGTTCTTC; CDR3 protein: CASQSGASSYNEQFF
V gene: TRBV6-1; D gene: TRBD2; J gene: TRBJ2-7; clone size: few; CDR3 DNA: TGTGCCAGCAGTGTTAGGGAGGGTCATGGGTCCTACGAGCAGTACTTC; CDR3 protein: CASSVREGHGSYEQYF
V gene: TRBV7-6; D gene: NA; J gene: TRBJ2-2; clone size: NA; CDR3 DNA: TGTGCCAGCAGCTTGGCGGAGACAAGCGGGGAGCTGTTTTTT; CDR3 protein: CASSLAETSGELFF
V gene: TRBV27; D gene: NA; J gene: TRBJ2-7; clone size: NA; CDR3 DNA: TGTGCCAGCAGTTCACACGGAGGACGGATTTACGAGCAGTACTTC; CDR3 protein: CASSSHGGRIYEQYF
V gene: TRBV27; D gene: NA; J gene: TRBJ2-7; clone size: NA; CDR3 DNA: TGTGCCAGCAGTTTACTCCATAAGAGGAACGAGCAGTACTTC; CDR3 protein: CASSLLHKRNEQYF
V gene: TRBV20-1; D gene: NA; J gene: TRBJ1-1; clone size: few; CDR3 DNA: TGCAGTGCTCCACGGGCGGGTGAAGCTTTCTTT; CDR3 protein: CSAPRAGEAFF
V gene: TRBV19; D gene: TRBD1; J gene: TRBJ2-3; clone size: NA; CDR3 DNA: TGTGCCAGTACCCATACAGGGGTCCCAGATACGCAGTATTTT; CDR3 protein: CASTHTGVPDTQYF
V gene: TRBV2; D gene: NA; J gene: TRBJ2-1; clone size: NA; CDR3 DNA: TGTGCCAGCAGTGAGGCAATAGGGTCCTACAATGAGCAGTTCTTC; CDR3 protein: CASSEAIGSYNEQFF
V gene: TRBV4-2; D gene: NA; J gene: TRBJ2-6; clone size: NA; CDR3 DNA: TGTGCCAGCAGCCAAGGGGCCAACCCCACTGGGGCCAACGTCCTGACTTTC; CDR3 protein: CASSQGANPTGANVLTF
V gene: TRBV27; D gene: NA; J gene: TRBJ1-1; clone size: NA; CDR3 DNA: TGTGCCAGCAGTTTGGGGGGTGCCTACACTGAAGCTTTCTTT; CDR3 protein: CASSLGGAYTEAFF
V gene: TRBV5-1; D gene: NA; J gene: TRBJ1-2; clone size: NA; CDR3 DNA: TGCGCCAGCAGCTTCCCGCAGGACCCTCCTAACTATGGCTACACCTTC; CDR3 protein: CASSFPQDPPNYGYTF
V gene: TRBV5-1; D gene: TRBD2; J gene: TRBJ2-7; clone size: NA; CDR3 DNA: TGCGCCAGCAGGGGACTAGCGGGAGAGAGCTCCTACGAGCAGTACTTC; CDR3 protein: CASRGLAGESSYEQYF
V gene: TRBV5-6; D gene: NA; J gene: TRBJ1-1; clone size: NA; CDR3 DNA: TGTGCCAGCAGCTTGGGTCAAGGGTCTTTCTTT; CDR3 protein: CASSLGQGSFF
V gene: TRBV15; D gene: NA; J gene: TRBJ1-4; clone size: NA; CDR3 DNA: TGTGCCACCAGCGGACGAGCGGCTGCAACTAATGAAAAACTGTTTTTT; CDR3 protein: CATSGRAAATNEKLFF
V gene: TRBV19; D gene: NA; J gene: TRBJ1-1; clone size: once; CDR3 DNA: TGTGCCAGTAGTATAGCGGGGGCCGCGAACACTGAAGCTTTCTTT; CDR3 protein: CASSIAGAANTEAFF
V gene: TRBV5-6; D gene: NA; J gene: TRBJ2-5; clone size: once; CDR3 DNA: TGTGCCAGCAGCTTCCGGGGTAGAGGGGCCCAGTACTTC; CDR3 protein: CASSFRGRGAQYF
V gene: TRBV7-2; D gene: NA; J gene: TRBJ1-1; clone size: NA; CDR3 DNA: TGTGCCAGCAGCTTAGACGGGACCTCCGGGACCGAAAACACTGAAGCTTTCTTT; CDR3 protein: CASSLDGTSGTENTEAFF
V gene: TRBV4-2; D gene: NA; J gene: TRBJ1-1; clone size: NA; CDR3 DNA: TGTGCCAGCAGCCAAGCCCTTGAAGCTTTCTTT; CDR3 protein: CASSQALEAFF
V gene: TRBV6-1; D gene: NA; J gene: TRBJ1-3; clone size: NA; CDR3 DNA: TGTGCCAGCAGGGGAAACACCATATATTTT; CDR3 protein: CASRGNTIYF
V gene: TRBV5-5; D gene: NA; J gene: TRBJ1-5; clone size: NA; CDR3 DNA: TGTGCCAGCAGCCTGGAACGGGGGGATAGCAATCAGCCCCAGCATTTT; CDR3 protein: CASSLERGDSNQPQHF
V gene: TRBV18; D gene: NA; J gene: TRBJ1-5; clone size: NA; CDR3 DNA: TGTGCCAGCTCACCTGAGGCCAATCAGCCCCAGCATTTT; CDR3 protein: CASSPEANQPQHF
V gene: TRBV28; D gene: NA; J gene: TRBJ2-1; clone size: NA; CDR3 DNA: TGTGCCAGCAGCTCCTCTGGGTGGAATGAGCAGTTCTTC; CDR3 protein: CASSSSGWNEQFF
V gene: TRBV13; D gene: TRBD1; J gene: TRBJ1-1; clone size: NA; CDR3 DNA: TGTGCCAGCAGCTCAGGGGGGGAAGTCACTGAAGCTTTCTTT; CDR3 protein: CASSSGGEVTEAFF
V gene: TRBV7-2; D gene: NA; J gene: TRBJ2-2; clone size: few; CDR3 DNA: TGTGCCAGCAGCTTTTTGAACACCGGGGAGCTGTTTTTT; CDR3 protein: CASSFLNTGELFF
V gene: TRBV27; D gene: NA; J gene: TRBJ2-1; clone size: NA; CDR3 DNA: TGTGCCAGCAGTCTAAACCCCTACAATGAGCAGTTCTTC; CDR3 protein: CASSLNPYNEQFF
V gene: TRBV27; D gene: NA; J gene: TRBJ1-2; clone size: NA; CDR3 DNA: TGTGCCAGCAGTCCCCACGCTAACTATGGCTACACCTTC; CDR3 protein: CASSPHANYGYTF
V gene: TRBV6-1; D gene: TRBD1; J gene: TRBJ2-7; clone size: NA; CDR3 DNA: TGTGCCAGCAGTGCGGCGACAGGGGAGGCGGACGAGCAGTACTTC; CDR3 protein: CASSAATGEADEQYF
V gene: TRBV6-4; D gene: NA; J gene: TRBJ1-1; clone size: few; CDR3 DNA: TGTGCCAGCAAGAAACAGGGAGGCCCGTGGGGCACTGAAGCTTTCTTT; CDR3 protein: CASKKQGGPWGTEAFF
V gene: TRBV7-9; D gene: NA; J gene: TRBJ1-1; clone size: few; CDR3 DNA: TGTGCCATGGGGGAAGTCACTGAAGCTTTCTTT; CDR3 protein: CAMGEVTEAFF
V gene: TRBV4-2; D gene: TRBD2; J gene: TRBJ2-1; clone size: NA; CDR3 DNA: TGTGCCAGCAGCCCCACTAGCGGGTTATGGATGGATGAGCAGTTCTTC; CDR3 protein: CASSPTSGLWMDEQFF
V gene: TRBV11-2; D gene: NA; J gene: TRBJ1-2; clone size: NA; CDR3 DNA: TGTGCCAGCAGCTTGGACTCTACATATGGCTACACCTTC; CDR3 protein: CASSLDSTYGYTF
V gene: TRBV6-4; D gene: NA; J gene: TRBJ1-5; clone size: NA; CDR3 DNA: TGTGCCAGCACGTTAGGCGGACATAGCAATCAGCCCCAGCATTTT; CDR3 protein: CASTLGGHSNQPQHF
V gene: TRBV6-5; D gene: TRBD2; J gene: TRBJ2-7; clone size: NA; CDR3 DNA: TGTGCCGCGTCTCCCCTAGCGGGGGCCCGCGAGCAGTACTTC; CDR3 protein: CAASPLAGAREQYF
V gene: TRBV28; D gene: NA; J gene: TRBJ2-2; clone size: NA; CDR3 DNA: TGTGCCAGCATCCCCCTGGCGGGGAGGACCGGGGAGCTGTTTTTT; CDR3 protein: CASIPLAGRTGELFF
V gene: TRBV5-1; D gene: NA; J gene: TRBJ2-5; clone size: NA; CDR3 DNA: TGCGCCAGCAGCCCCGATGCTCCAGGAACTAGTCTTCAAGAGACCCAGTACTTC; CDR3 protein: CASSPDAPGTSLQETQYF